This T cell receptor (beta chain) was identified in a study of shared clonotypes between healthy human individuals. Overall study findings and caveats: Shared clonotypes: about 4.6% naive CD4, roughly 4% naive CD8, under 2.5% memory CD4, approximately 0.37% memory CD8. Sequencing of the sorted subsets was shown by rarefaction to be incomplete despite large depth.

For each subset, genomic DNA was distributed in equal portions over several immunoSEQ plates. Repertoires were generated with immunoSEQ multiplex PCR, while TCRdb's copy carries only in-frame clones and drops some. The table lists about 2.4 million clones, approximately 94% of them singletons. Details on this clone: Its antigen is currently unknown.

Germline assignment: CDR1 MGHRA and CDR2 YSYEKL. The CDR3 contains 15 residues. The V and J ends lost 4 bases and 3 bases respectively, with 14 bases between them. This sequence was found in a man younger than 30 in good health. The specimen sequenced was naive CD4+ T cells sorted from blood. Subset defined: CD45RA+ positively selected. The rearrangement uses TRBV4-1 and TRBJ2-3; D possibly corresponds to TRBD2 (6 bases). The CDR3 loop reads CASSPLAGLTDTQYF. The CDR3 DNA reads TGCGCCAGCAGCCCGCTTGCGGGATTAACAGATACGCAGTATTTT.